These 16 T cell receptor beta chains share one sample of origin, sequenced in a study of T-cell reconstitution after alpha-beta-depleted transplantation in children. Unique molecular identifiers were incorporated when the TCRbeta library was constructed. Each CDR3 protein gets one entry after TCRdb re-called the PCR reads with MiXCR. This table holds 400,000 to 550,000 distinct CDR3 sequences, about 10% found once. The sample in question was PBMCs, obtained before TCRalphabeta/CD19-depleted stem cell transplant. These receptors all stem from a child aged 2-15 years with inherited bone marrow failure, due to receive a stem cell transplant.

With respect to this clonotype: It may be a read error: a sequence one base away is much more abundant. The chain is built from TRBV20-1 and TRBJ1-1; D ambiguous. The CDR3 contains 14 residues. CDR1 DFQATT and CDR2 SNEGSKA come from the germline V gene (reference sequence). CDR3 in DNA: TGCAGTGCTAGAGATCATGAGGCCTACACTGAACCTTTCTTT. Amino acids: CSARDHEAYTEPFF.

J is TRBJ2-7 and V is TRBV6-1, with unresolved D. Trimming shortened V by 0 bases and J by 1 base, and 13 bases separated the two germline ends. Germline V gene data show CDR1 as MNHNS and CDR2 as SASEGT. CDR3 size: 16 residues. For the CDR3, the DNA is TGTGCCAGCAGTGAAGCGCTTTGGGCAGATTCCTACGAGCAGTACTTC. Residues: CASSEALWADSYEQYF.

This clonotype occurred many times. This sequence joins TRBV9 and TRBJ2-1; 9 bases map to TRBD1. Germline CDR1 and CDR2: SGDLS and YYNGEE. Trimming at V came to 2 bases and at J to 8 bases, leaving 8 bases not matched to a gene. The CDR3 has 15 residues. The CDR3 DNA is TGTGCCAGCAGCGTCAACGGACAGGGGACGGATGAGCAGTTCTTC. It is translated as CASSVNGQGTDEQFF.

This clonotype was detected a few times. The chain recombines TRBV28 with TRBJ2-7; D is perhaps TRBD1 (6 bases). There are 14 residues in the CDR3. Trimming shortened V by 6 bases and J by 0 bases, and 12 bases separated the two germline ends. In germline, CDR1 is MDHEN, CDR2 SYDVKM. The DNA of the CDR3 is TGTGCCAGCAGCGCCTGGGACACCTCCTACGAGCAGTACTTC. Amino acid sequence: CASSAWDTSYEQYF.

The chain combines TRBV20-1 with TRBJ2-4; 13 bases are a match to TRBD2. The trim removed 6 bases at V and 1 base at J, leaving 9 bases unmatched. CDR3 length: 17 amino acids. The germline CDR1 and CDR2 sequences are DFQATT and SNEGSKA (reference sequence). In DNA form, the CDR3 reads TGCAGTGCCCGGACTAGCGGGAGTGCAAGGGCCAAAAACATTCAGTACTTC. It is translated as CSARTSGSARAKNIQYF.

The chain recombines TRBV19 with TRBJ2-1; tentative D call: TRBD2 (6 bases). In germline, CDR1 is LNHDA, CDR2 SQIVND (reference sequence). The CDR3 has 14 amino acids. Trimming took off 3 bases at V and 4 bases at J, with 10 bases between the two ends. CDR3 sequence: CASSIGGGYNEQFF. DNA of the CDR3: TGTGCCAGTAGTATTGGTGGGGGGTACAATGAGCAGTTCTTC.

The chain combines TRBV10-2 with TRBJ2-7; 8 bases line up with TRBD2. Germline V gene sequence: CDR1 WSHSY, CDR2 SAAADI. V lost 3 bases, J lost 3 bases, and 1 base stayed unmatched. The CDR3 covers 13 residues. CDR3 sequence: CASSESGGYEQYF. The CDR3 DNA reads TGCGCCAGCAGTGAAAGCGGGGGCTACGAGCAGTACTTC.

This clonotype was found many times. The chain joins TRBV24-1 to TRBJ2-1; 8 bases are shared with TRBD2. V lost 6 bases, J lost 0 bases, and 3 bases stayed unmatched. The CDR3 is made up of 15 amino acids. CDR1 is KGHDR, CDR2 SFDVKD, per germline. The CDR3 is CATSLGTSSYNEQFF. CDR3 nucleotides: TGTGCCACCAGTCTCGGGACTAGCTCCTACAATGAGCAGTTCTTC.

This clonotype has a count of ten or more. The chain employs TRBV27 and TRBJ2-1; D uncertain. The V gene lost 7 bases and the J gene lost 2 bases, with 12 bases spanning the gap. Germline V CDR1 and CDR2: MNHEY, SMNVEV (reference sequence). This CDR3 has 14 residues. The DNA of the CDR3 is TGTGCCAGCAACCCCAGGTGGCCCTACAATGAGCAGTTCTTC. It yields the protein CASNPRWPYNEQFF.

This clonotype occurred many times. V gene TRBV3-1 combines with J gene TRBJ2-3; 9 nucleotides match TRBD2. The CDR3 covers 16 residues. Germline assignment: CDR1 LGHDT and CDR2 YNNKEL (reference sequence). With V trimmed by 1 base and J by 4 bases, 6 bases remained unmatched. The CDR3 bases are TGTGCCAGCAGCCAAGTCTGGCGGGAGGGCCCAGATACGCAGTATTTT. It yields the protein CASSQVWREGPDTQYF.

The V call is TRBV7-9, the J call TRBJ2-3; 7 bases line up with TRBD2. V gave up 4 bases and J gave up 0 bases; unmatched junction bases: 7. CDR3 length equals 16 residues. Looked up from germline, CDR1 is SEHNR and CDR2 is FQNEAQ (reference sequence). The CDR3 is CASSSRLAVSTDTQYF. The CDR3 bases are TGTGCCAGCAGCTCTCGACTAGCCGTGAGCACAGATACGCAGTATTTT.

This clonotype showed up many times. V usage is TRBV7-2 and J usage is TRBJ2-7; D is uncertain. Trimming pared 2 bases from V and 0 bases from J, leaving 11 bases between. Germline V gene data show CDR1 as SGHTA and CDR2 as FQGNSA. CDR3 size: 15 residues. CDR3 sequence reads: CASSLNLYSSYEQYF. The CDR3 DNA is TGTGCCAGCAGCTTAAACCTATATAGCTCCTACGAGCAGTACTTC.

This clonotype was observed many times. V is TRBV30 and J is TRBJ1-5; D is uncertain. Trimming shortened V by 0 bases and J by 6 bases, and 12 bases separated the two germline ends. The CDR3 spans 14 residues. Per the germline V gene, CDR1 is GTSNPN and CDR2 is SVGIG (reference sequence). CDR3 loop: CAWSVIRGGQPQHF. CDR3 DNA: TGTGCCTGGAGTGTAATACGAGGAGGTCAGCCCCAGCATTTT.

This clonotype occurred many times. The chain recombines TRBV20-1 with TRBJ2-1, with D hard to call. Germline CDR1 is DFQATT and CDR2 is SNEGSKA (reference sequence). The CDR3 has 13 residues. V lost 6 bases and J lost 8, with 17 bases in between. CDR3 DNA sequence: TGCAGTGCCCACCCCCGGAGTATGTATGAGCAGTTCTTC. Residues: CSAHPRSMYEQFF.

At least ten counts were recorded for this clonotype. CDR3 residues: CSARDSAGLAGDTYEQYF. CDR3 bases: TGCAGTGCTAGAGATTCGGCGGGACTAGCGGGGGACACCTACGAGCAGTACTTC. J is TRBJ2-7 and V is TRBV20-1, with 14 bases aligning to TRBD2. With V trimmed by 0 bases and J by 2 bases, 9 bases remained unmatched. The CDR3 consists of 18 residues. CDR1 and CDR2 (germline): DFQATT, SNEGSKA (reference sequence).

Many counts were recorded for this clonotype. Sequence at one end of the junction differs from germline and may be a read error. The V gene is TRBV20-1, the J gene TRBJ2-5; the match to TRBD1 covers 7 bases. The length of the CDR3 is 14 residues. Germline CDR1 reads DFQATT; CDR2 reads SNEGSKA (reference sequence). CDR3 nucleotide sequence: TGCAGTGCTGGAGACAGGGCTGGGCGGGAGACCCAGTACTTC. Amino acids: CSAGDRAGRETQYF.